This entry describes one T cell receptor beta chain. Its antigen specificity is not known. Base-call qualities are not available, and no considerably larger clone is one nucleotide away. The CDR3, from cysteine to phenylalanine, totals 16 residues. Solely the CDR3 DNA is kept, with 48 bases framed from the first base. Based on the germline V gene (reference sequence), the CDR1 and CDR2 sequences are PRHDT and FYEKMQ. V is cut back by 0 bases and J by 4 bases, with 6 bases in the junction unmatched. This specimen comes from a study of T-cell memory formation after mild COVID-19 (dated by TCRdb to about 2021). Regarding the complete study: TCR sequence clusters from the two donors were largely donor specific. In a couple of donors, T-cell clones that expanded and contracted after mild COVID-19 were followed by sequencing TCRalpha and TCRbeta repertoires longitudinally. Two young, previously healthy adult volunteers, one female and one male, were included in the cohort. The full study reports these points: Only two mild cases were covered in the study, and larger cohorts including severe cases with pre-infection samples were considered necessary. Contracting CD4+ clones were located mainly in the CM and EM memory subsets, whereas CD8+ clones were found to be enriched in EMRA. The second-wave clones that peaked on day 37 were not confirmed to be SARS-CoV-2 specific. Clones that contracted from day 15 to 85 showed balanced CD4/CD8 phenotypes, whereas a second wave of clones that expanded from day 15 to 37 leaned towards CD4+. The detection of some responding clones in pre-infection memory suggests that pre-existing cross-reactive memory T cells joined the SARS-CoV-2 response.

Instrument on record: Illumina NovaSeq 6000. Using 5'RACE with constant-segment primers, TCRalpha and TCRbeta cDNA libraries were constructed, with sample barcodes and unique molecular identifiers added in the process. Trizol reagent was used to extract RNA from every sample. Library amplification was performed in two PCR steps, and a second sample barcode and Illumina TruSeq adapters were introduced in the second step. Libraries were sequenced on an Illumina NovaSeq with 2 x 150 bp paired-end reads. Processing in the source paper ran as follows. Demultiplexing of reads and collapsing into UMI-guided consensus sequences were performed with migec v1.2.7. With mixcr v2.1.11, UMI consensuses were aligned to TRA and TRB V and J templates and assembled into clonotypes. Expanded or contracted clonotypes were those called significant by both edgeR and NoisET, with noise models trained on biological replicates. edgeR calls used a false discovery rate-adjusted p below 0.01 and a log2 fold-change threshold of 1. As an exploratory analysis of dynamics, max-normalized trajectories of the 1000 most abundant clonotypes were examined with PCA combined with hierarchical clustering. Each responding clone was given a CD4 or CD8 phenotype based on the CD4+ and CD8+ repertoires, which had been sequenced separately. Using fastp trimming at Q25 and MiXCR clonotype assembly, TCRdb reanalyzed the public sequencing data and kept in-frame beta chains. CDR3 protein sequences are deduplicated, and each keeps its most common genes and DNA. What appears here as the V and J calls and clone size reflects TCRdb's work, not the paper's. In all, the sample holds about 120,000 distinct CDR3 sequences, and approximately 15% of those were seen once. The ten most abundant clones make up 11% to 15% of the sample.

Ficoll-Paque density gradient centrifugation was used to isolate PBMCs. The sequence was collected from an adult woman who had mild COVID-19 (a few samples of this study predate the infection). The sample titles of this study are shuffled in the database, so cell type and time point are left out; the donor was told from shared clones. Sequenced input: PBMCs or a T cell subset sorted from them (not recorded which). The sequence links TRBV13 to TRBJ1-1, with TRBD1 identical over 9 junction bases. The DNA sequence follows: TGTGCCAGCAGCTTAGGCGTACAGGGGGCTGGCACTGAAGCTTTCTTT. Its product reads: CASSLGVQGAGTEAFF. Beyond the CDR3, the reference TRBV13 and TRBJ1-1 genes provide the residues; the full variable domain reads: AAGVIQSPRHLIKEKRETATLKCYPIPRHDTVYWYQQGPGQDPQFLISFYEKMQSDKGSIPDRFSAQQFSDYHSELNMSSLELGDSALYFCASSLGVQGAGTEAFFGQGTRLTVV.